This TCR beta chain was recovered during a study of tumor-infiltrating T cells and Merkel cell polyomavirus (dated by TCRdb to about 2017). In the study overall: CD8+ T cells specific for the Merkel cell polyomavirus KLL epitope were examined in Merkel cell carcinoma patients. Varied, non-standardized therapies, including chemotherapy, radiation and immunotherapies, were received by the patients. In 14 to 15 samples, TRB sequencing was done on KLL-tetramer-sorted cells from blood or tumor-infiltrating lymphocytes, along with about a dozen matched whole-tumor samples. Varying disease stages were represented at patient presentation, and patients were followed for a median of about 2.7 years (range 1.1 to 6.0 years). The majority of whole-tumor samples consisted of approximately 23-micron curls cut from formalin-fixed, paraffin-embedded tissue blocks. Across the study, one tumor sample was a frozen nodal tumor digest and one was a flash-frozen core biopsy of a metastasis.

Regarding this clone: Its specific antigen is unknown. Base-call qualities are not available, and no considerably larger clone is one nucleotide away.

By immunohistochemistry, the tumors of all patients showed robust positive staining for Merkel cell polyomavirus Large T antigen. Eleven to twelve Merkel cell carcinoma patients were included, each with robust KLL-tetramer+ populations (above 0.04% of CD8+ T cells) in blood and/or cultured TIL. All patients were identified as Caucasian, and a median age of approximately 69 years (range roughly 45 to 80 years) was recorded. For patients with unknown primaries who presented with nodal disease, or in cases where primary tissue was insufficient, lymph node tumors were analyzed. Libraries were built with the immunoSEQ multiplex PCR assay. Genomic DNA extraction, TRB sequencing and normalization were carried out by Adaptive Biotechnologies (Seattle, WA). On the authors' methods: Clonality was calculated as one minus the Shannon entropy of productive TRB sequences, normalized by log2 of unique productive sequences. KLL-specific clonotypes in tumors were identified by matching TCRbeta CDR3 amino acid sequences to those from the tetramer-sorted sample of each patient. TCRdb provides this immuneACCESS table in a form limited to in-frame rearrangements. Some clones are lacking; in checked studies, under half of them reflect an unresolved V gene, and why the rest are absent is not known. The V and J calls and clone size come from that table; D and trimming were worked out from the DNA. This sample holds some 25,000 clones; about 90% were observed only once. Roughly 3% of the sample comes from the top ten.

Study-level results and caveats: A significant MCC-specific survival advantage (P = 0.0051) was associated with a greater number of unique KLL-specific clonotypes in tumors (about 5-120 vs 0-3). The small sample size of the study (n ≈ 13 patients) is recognized as a limitation. Because only a single viral epitope was studied, T cells directed against other Merkel cell polyomavirus epitopes were not captured. KLL-specific TRB repertoires were diverse and largely private, with only one public clonotype among about 430 unique sequences, shared by two patients. A higher fraction of KLL-specific T cells within tumors (about 1.8-18% versus roughly 0-0.15%) was associated with significantly better MCC-specific survival.

From a lookup of the germline V gene, CDR1 and CDR2 are ENHRY and SYGVKD. V trim: 2 bases; J trim: 5 bases; unmatched bases: 10. The CDR3 runs 17 amino acids, cysteine and phenylalanine included. Just the 51-base CDR3 DNA is kept, in frame starting at base 1. The sample taken for sequencing was lymph node tissue. The sequence is built from TRBV10-3 and TRBJ2-7; 12 bases in the junction line up with TRBD2. The origin of this receptor is a man over 45 with Merkel cell carcinoma. The sequenced DNA: TGTGCCATCAGTGAGGCCATACTAGCGGGAGGTTCGAACGAGCAGTACTTC. Protein translation: CAISEAILAGGSNEQYF.